This T cell receptor (beta chain) comes out of a study of T cell repertoires in cytomegalovirus infection. Between the trimmed V and J ends, which lost 6 bases and 4 bases, there was a span of 18 bases. Germline values: CDR1 MNHNS, CDR2 SASEGT. The CDR3 totals 15 residues. This clonotype was detected only a few times. Its cognate antigen is unknown. TCRdb itself ran the reads through MiXCR, one entry per CDR3 protein. The table lists a few hundred thousand distinct CDR3 sequences, about two fifths of them singletons. The material sequenced was cultured PBMCs, taken from culture after CMV antigen stimulation. The TCR sequence derives from a human donor in good health (CMV status not recorded). Some clones in this sample may be carry-over from other donors' samples. This chain uses TRBV6-1 with TRBJ1-2; D is unresolved. CDR3 sequence: CASRDFGSLAYGYTF. The CDR3 bases are TGTGCCAGCAGGGACTTCGGAAGTCTAGCCTATGGCTACACCTTC.